Listed below are T cell receptor beta chains from one sample, sequenced in a study of early T cells in non-severe SARS-CoV-2 infection. TCRdb re-derived calls from the 5' RACE reads in MiXCR, one entry per CDR3 protein. The profile shows about 98,000 distinct CDR3 sequences, approximately 15% of them singletons. Sequencing was done on a sample of whole blood. The receptors come from an adult who was a healthcare worker with PCR-confirmed SARS-CoV-2 infection or an uninfected control (not recorded which). Each CDR3 is given without its conserved first and last residue. Each record gives: CDR3 protein, J gene, V gene.

CDR3: ASGPQQGLSGNTIY
J: TRBJ1-3
V: TRBV12-3/TRBV12-4

CDR3: SADGGRGNTIY
J: TRBJ1-3
V: TRBV20-1

CDR3: ASSGLSGRGGDTQY
J: TRBJ2-3
V: TRBV9

CDR3: SVPGGYGYT
J: TRBJ1-2
V: TRBV29-1

CDR3: SVRGTGKGEKLF
J: TRBJ1-4
V: TRBV29-1

CDR3: ASSDPQTGHDEKLF
J: TRBJ1-4
V: TRBV18

CDR3: ASSSLSGSGADTQY
J: TRBJ2-3
V: TRBV7-3

CDR3: ASSFYSGGAGNTIY
J: TRBJ1-3
V: TRBV12-3/TRBV12-4

CDR3: ASSLALTQTQKNTEAF
J: TRBJ1-1
V: TRBV7-9

CDR3: ASSQVGTGKTNEKLF
J: TRBJ1-4
V: TRBV4-1

CDR3: ASSPLQGAGNEQF
J: TRBJ2-1
V: TRBV14

CDR3: ASSHLGQYYEQY
J: TRBJ2-7
V: TRBV3-1

CDR3: ASSLASGSYEQY
J: TRBJ2-7
V: TRBV11-3

CDR3: SARTAGVAKETQY
J: TRBJ2-5
V: TRBV20-1

CDR3: ASSYSNRGTEAF
J: TRBJ1-1
V: TRBV6-5

CDR3: ASSLSSGSYEQY
J: TRBJ2-7
V: TRBV27

CDR3: ASSSISTANGYT
J: TRBJ1-2
V: TRBV4-2

CDR3: ASSIGSRSNQPQH
J: TRBJ1-5
V: TRBV19

CDR3: SVEGTEGREQF
J: TRBJ2-1
V: TRBV29-1

CDR3: SVKLGTGPSPLH
J: TRBJ1-6
V: TRBV29-1

CDR3: ASSSRTSGRGADTQY
J: TRBJ2-3
V: TRBV7-2

CDR3: SASGGAWTEAF
J: TRBJ1-1
V: TRBV20-1

CDR3: ASSFGFLSWRSTEAF
J: TRBJ1-1
V: TRBV7-2

CDR3: AARSTGSDEQY
J: TRBJ2-7
V: TRBV6-6

CDR3: ASSLAAASYEQY
J: TRBJ2-7
V: TRBV7-6

CDR3: SVRTGAGTEAF
J: TRBJ1-1
V: TRBV29-1

CDR3: SVRDRDEKLF
J: TRBJ1-4
V: TRBV29-1

CDR3: ASNPIPGREQY
J: TRBJ2-7
V: TRBV10-2

CDR3: ASSAQGRYGYT
J: TRBJ1-2
V: TRBV28

CDR3: ASSFSVGGQY
J: TRBJ2-7
V: TRBV7-2

CDR3: SASFVQETQY
J: TRBJ2-5
V: TRBV29-1

CDR3: ASSWERELQETQY
J: TRBJ2-5
V: TRBV12-3/TRBV12-4

CDR3: ASSSSGTPYNEQF
J: TRBJ2-1
V: TRBV5-1